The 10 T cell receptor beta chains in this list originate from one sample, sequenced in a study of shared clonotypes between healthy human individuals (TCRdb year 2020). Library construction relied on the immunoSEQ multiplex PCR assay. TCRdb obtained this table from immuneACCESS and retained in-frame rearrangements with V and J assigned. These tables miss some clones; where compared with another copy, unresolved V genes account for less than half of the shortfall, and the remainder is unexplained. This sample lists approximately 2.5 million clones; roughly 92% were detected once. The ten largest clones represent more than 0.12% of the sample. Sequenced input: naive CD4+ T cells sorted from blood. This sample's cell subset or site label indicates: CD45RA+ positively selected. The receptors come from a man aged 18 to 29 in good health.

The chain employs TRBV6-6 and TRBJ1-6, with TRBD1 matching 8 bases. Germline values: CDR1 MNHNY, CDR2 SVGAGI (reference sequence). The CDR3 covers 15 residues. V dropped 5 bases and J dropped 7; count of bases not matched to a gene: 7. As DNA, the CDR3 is TGTGCCAGCAGTCGTCAGGGGGCGCGAAATTCACCCCTCCACTTT. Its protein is CASSRQGARNSPLHF.

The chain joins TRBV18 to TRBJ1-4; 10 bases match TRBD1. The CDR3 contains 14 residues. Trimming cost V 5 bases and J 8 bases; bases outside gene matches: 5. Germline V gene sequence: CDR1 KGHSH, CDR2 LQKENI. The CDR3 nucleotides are TGTGCCAGCTCAACGGACAGGGGGTACGAAAAACTGTTTTTT. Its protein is CASSTDRGYEKLFF.

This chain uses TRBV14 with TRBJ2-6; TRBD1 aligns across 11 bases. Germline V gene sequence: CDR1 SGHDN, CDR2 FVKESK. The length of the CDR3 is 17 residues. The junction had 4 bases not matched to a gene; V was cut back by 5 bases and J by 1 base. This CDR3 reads CASSKGQGASGANVLTF. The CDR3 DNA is TGTGCCAGCAGCAAAGGACAGGGGGCGTCTGGGGCCAACGTCCTGACTTTC.

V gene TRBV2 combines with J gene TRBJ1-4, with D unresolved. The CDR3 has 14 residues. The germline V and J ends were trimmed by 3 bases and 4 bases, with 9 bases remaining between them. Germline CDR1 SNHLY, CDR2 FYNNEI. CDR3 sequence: CASSEERVNEKLFF. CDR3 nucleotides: TGTGCCAGCAGTGAGGAAAGGGTTAATGAAAAACTGTTTTTT.

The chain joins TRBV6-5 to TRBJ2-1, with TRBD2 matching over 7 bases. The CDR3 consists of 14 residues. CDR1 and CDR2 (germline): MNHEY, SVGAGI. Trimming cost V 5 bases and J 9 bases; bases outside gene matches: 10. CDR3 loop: CASSPQAGRGEQFF. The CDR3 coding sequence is TGTGCCAGCAGTCCCCAAGCGGGGCGGGGTGAGCAGTTCTTC.

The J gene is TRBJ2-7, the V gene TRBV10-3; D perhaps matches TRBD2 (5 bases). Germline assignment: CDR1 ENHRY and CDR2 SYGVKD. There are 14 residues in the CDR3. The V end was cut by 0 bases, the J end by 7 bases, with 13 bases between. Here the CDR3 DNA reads TGTGCCATCAGTGAGTCGGGAGCCCTAGGGGAGCAGTACTTC. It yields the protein CAISESGALGEQYF.

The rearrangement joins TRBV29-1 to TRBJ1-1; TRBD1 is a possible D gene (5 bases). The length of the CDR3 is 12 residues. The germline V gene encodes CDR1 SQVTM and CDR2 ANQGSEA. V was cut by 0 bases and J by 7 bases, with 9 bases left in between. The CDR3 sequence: CSVEEWGSEAFF. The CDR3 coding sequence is TGCAGCGTTGAAGAATGGGGCAGTGAAGCTTTCTTT.

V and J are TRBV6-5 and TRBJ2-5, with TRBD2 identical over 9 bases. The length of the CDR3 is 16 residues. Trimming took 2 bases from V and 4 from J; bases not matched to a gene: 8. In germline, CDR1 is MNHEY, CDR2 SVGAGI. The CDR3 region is CASSYGRGGAGETQYF. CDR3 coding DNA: TGTGCCAGCAGTTACGGCCGCGGGGGGGCCGGAGAGACCCAGTACTTC.

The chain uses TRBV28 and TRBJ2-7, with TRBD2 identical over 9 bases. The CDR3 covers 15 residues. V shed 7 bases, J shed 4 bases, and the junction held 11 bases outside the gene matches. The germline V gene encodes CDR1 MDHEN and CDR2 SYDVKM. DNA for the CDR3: TGTGCCAGCATCTCGGGGCTAGCGGGACCGTACGAGCAGTACTTC. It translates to CASISGLAGPYEQYF.

CDR3 region: CASSLRKVLQPQHF. As DNA, the CDR3 is TGTGCCAGCAGCCTTCGGAAGGTGTTACAGCCCCAGCATTTT. This rearrangement joins TRBV7-3 to TRBJ1-5; D remains ambiguous. In germline, CDR1 is SGHTA, CDR2 FQGTGA. The CDR3 totals 14 residues. V lost 5 bases and J lost 7, with 15 bases in between.